The sample holds one count of the clone carrying this T cell receptor (beta chain). The sample originates from a study of CD8+ T cells in alopecia areata. Sorting separated CD4+ and CD8+ T cells out of PBMCs. Sequencing templates came from extracted RNA that was reverse transcribed into cDNA. Data came from immunoSEQ multiplex PCR; TCRdb stores just in-frame clones and leaves some out. Altogether fewer than 40,000 clones are present, more than 55% being singletons, with the ten largest covering roughly 18%. The sample comprised NKG2D-high CD8+ T cells sorted from blood. This receptor was taken from a human donor with alopecia areata.

The CDR3 region is CASSLLTGTSGYNEQFF. For the CDR3, the DNA is TGTGCCAGCAGTTTGTTAACCGGGACTAGCGGATACAATGAGCAGTTCTTC. This chain joins TRBV27 and TRBJ2-1, with 11 nucleotides matching TRBD2. Germline loops: CDR1 MNHEY, CDR2 SMNVEV (reference sequence). V shed 3 bases, J shed 4 bases, and the junction held 8 bases outside the gene matches. The CDR3 extends over 17 amino acids.